This T cell receptor beta chain comes out of a study of T cells after posttransplantation cyclophosphamide. Broader study findings: Donor CD8+ memory clones often dominated recipient blood repertoires at later times. Skin or GI-infiltrating T cells shared few TRB sequences with blood.

Peripheral blood was collected from the related graft donor on the marrow donation day. From germline, CDR1 is ENHRY and CDR2 SYGVKD. The CDR3 has 15 residues. Trimming removed 2 bases from V and 2 bases from J, with 13 bases in between. A word on this clone: The antigen remains unidentified.

Method: immunoSEQ multiplex PCR; TCRdb's copy keeps in-frame clones and lacks some. The data show tens of thousands of clones, 92% seen once. This chain uses TRBV10-3 with TRBJ2-7, with a weak D call TRBD1 (6 bases). The TCR comes from a woman in her 50s in good health and a related stem cell transplant donor. Material: PBMCs. This CDR3 is CAISEEGVLTYEQYF. DNA of the CDR3: TGTGCCATCAGTGAGGAGGGGGTACTAACCTACGAGCAGTACTTC.